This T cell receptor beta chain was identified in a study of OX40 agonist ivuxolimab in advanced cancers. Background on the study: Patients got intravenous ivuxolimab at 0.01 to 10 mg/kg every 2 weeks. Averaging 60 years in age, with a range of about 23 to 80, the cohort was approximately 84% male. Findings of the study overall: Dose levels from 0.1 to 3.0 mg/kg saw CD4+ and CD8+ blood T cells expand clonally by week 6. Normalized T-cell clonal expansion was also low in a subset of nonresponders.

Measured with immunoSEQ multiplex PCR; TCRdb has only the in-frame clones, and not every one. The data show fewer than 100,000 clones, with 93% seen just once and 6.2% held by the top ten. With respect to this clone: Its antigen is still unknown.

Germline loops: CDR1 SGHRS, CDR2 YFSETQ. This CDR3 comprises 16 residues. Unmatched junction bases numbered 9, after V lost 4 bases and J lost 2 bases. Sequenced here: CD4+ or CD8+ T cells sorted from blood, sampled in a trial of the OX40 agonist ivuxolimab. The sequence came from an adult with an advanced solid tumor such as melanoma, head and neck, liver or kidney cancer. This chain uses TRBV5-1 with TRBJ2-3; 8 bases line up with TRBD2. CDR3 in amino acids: CASSAGRGGVTDTQYF. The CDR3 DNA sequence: TGCGCCAGCAGCGCGGGACGGGGGGGAGTCACAGATACGCAGTATTTT.